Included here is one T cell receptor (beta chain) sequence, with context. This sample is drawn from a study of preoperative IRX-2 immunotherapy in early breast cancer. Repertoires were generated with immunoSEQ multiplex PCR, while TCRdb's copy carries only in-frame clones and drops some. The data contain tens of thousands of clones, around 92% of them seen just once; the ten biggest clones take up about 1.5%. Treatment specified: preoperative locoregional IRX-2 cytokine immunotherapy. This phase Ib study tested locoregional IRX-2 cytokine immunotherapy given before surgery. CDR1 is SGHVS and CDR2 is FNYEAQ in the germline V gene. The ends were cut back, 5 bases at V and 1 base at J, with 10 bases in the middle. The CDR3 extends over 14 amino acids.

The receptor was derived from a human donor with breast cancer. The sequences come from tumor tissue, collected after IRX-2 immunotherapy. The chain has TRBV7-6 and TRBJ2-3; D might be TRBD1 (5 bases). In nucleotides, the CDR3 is TGTGCCAGCAGCACCGCGACAGGCACAGATACGCAGTATTTT. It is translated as CASSTATGTDTQYF.